The 30 T cell receptor beta chains below were found in one sample sequenced in a study of immune characterization of retroperitoneal liposarcoma (dated by TCRdb to between 2017 and 2020). Library preparation used PCR. Reads for this sample came from a NextSeq 500. TCRdb reworked the public reads: Q25 trimming with fastp, MiXCR clone assembly, productive beta chains retained. Rows are unified per CDR3 protein, each entry keeping the most common DNA and genes. The sample table lists around 5,000 distinct CDR3 sequences, over 25% of them with a count of one. The ten largest account for around 27% of the sample. Sequencing input: tumor tissue. These receptors originate from a female donor with retroperitoneal liposarcoma.

This clonotype is medium-sized by share. V and J are TRBV12-3 or TRBV12-4 and TRBJ2-7; TRBD1 matches 7 bases. The CDR3 is 14 residues long. Trimming removed 7 bases from V and 2 bases from J; junction bases left unmatched: 8. The CDR3 DNA sequence: TGTGCCAGCATCCACGAGGACAGGCCCTACGAGCAGTACTTC. Translating it yields CASIHEDRPYEQYF.

This clonotype was recorded a few times. The genes are TRBV29-1 and TRBJ2-1; D unclear. The V and J ends lost 0 bases and 4 bases respectively, with 10 bases between them. Germline values: CDR1 SQVTM, CDR2 ANQGSEA. This CDR3 comprises 14 residues. The CDR3 loop reads CSVEDGKEYNEQFF. The DNA for the CDR3 is TGCAGCGTTGAAGATGGGAAGGAGTACAATGAGCAGTTCTTC.

V usage is TRBV6-7 and J usage is TRBJ2-1; maybe TRBD2 (6 bases). TRBV6-7 qualifies as an ORF whose function is uncertain. CDR3 size: 17 residues. Between the trimmed V and J ends, which lost 4 bases and 1 base, there was a span of 17 bases. In DNA form, the CDR3 reads TGTGCCAGCAGTTTAGGTGGGAGGAAGGGGTCCTACAATGAGCAGTTCTTC. Translation gives CASSLGGRKGSYNEQFF.

In its sample, this clonotype ranks as medium-sized. With a much larger clone just one base away, this may be a read error. The chain is built from TRBV12-3 or TRBV12-4 and TRBJ2-1, with a possible D match to TRBD2 (6 bases). The CDR3 runs 14 residues. V dropped 3 bases and J dropped 10 bases, with 16 bases sitting between them. CDR3 DNA sequence: TGTGCCAGCAGTTTCTCCGGGAGAAGGAACGAGCAGTTCTTC. Protein sequence: CASSFSGRRNEQFF.

The V and J genes are TRBV19 and TRBJ1-5; D is unresolved. This CDR3 region has 13 residues. V lost 5 bases and J lost 7, with 12 bases in between. The germline V gene has CDR1 LNHDA and CDR2 SQIVND (reference sequence). The CDR3 DNA reads TGTGCCAGTAGTCCCTCGGGGAGCCAGCCCCAGCATTTT. It specifies CASSPSGSQPQHF.

This chain links TRBV20-1 with TRBJ2-1; D not certain. The CDR3 runs to 12 residues. Germline lookup yields CDR1 DFQATT and CDR2 SNEGSKA (reference sequence). V lost 3 bases to trimming and J lost 8 bases, with 11 bases between them. The CDR3 DNA is TGCAGTGCTAGTAGGGTGTCCGATGAGCAGTTCTTC. Protein sequence: CSASRVSDEQFF.

Relative to its sample, this clonotype is medium-sized. This rearrangement joins TRBV7-6 to TRBJ2-3; no clear D gene. The germline V and J ends were trimmed by 3 bases and 0 bases, with 7 bases remaining between them. The germline gives CDR1 SGHVS, CDR2 FNYEAQ. The CDR3 runs 14 residues. In DNA, the CDR3 is TGTGCCAGCAGCTTCTCAGTTAGCACAGATACGCAGTATTTT. The encoded protein is CASSFSVSTDTQYF.

This clonotype was found a few times. This sequence joins TRBV19 and TRBJ2-1; D may be TRBD1 (6 bases). Germline V gene sequence: CDR1 LNHDA, CDR2 SQIVND (reference sequence). This CDR3 spans 12 amino acids. Trimming pared 8 bases from V and 3 bases from J, leaving 8 bases between. This CDR3 reads CASSGDYNEQFF. As DNA, the CDR3 is TGTGCCAGTTCAGGGGACTACAATGAGCAGTTCTTC. Supplemented by reference TRBV19 and TRBJ2-1, the full variable domain reads DGGITQSPKYLFRKEGQNVTLSCEQNLNHDAMYWYRQDPGQGLRLIYYSQIVNDFQKGDIAEGYSVSREKKESFPLTVTSAQKNPTAFYLCASSGDYNEQFFGPGTRLTVL.

This clonotype was seen ten or more times. This rearrangement joins TRBV12-5 to TRBJ2-4, with D unresolved. The CDR3 is 17 residues long. CDR1 is LGHNT and CDR2 is FRNRAP in the germline V gene. The V end was cut by 1 base, the J end by 0 bases, with 13 bases between. In nucleotides, the CDR3 is TGTGCTAGTGGTTTGGGAAGGTCACTCTTAGCCAAAAACATTCAGTACTTC. This codes for CASGLGRSLLAKNIQYF.

This clonotype is judged medium-sized. The rearrangement uses TRBV5-4 and TRBJ2-1, with D unclear. Germline assignment: CDR1 SGHNT and CDR2 YYREEE (reference sequence). V gave up 1 base and J gave up 1 base, with 6 bases separating them. The CDR3 consists of 14 residues. The CDR3 reads CASSLPASYNEQFF. CDR3 DNA sequence: TGTGCCAGCAGCTTGCCTGCATCCTACAATGAGCAGTTCTTC.

This clonotype was seen a few times. This rearrangement joins TRBV6-4 to TRBJ1-3, with D unresolved. The CDR3 has 15 amino acids. From germline, CDR1 is MRHNA and CDR2 SNTAGT. V was trimmed by 4 bases and J by 0 bases, leaving 10 bases between them. The CDR3: CASSGVPSSGNTIYF. CDR3 nucleotide sequence: TGTGCCAGCAGTGGGGTACCCAGCTCTGGAAACACCATATATTTT.

This clonotype qualifies as large. V and J are TRBV7-8 and TRBJ2-1, with TRBD2 identical over 12 bases. Trimming took 5 bases from V and 10 from J; bases not matched to a gene: 15. The CDR3 covers 17 residues. From germline, CDR1 is SGHVS and CDR2 FQNEAQ. The CDR3 region has the DNA TGTGCCAGCAGCCTACCCCGACTAGCGGGAGCGAACTACGAGCAGTTCTTC. Its translation: CASSLPRLAGANYEQFF.

There are many counts of this clonotype. The gene calls are TRBV6-1 and TRBJ2-2; possible D gene TRBD2, 6 bases. The germline gives CDR1 MNHNS, CDR2 SASEGT. This CDR3 has 15 amino acids. Between the trimmed V and J ends, which lost 5 bases and 4 bases, there was a span of 14 bases. The CDR3 loop is CASSWNWGVTGELFF. The CDR3 nucleotides read TGTGCCAGCAGTTGGAATTGGGGGGTCACCGGGGAGCTGTTTTTT.

This sequence joins TRBV11-1 and TRBJ2-4, with 8 positions matching TRBD1. The end of the DNA aligns better with TRBJ2-7, so the J call may be wrong. Germline V gene lookup returns CDR1 SGHAT and CDR2 FQDESV (reference sequence). This CDR3 is built from 14 residues. This chain's CDR3 is CASSSRAGGDEQYF. CDR3 nucleotide sequence: TGTGCCAGCAGCTCCAGGGCAGGGGGCGACGAGCAGTACTTC.

This clonotype came up a few times. Germline and junction disagree at one end, which may indicate a read error. This chain uses TRBV7-6 with TRBJ2-3; 9 positions match TRBD1. Germline V gene lookup returns CDR1 SGHVS and CDR2 FNYEAQ. The CDR3 sequence is 15 residues long. This chain's CDR3 is CASSTGTGSTDTQYF. CDR3 bases: TGTGCTAGCAGCACCGGGACAGGGAGCACAGATACGCAGTATTTT. Full variable domain (outside the CDR3, taken from reference TRBV7-6 and TRBJ2-3): GAGVSQSPRYKVTKRGQDVALRCDPISGHVSLYWYRQALGQGPEFLTYFNYEAQQDKSGLPNDRFSAERPEGSISTLTIQRTEQRDSAMYRCASSTGTGSTDTQYFGPGTRLTVL.

The chain employs TRBV10-2 and TRBJ1-1; D is unresolved. Trimming removed 6 bases at V and 1 base at J, with 15 bases between. Germline V gene lookup returns CDR1 WSHSY and CDR2 SAAADI. This CDR3 comprises 15 residues. The CDR3 sequence: CASSTRTDRNTEAFF. CDR3 nucleotide sequence: TGCGCCAGCAGCACCCGGACGGACCGGAACACTGAAGCTTTCTTT.

By proportion, this clonotype is large (0.1 to 1%). The gene calls are TRBV6-6 and TRBJ2-3; perhaps TRBD2 as D (6 bases). Trimming took off 0 bases at V and 1 base at J, with 11 bases between the two ends. CDR1 and CDR2 from the germline V gene are MNHNY and SVGAGI (reference sequence). CDR3 length: 16 amino acids. The chain's CDR3 is CASSYSGLRGTDTQYF. CDR3 DNA: TGTGCCAGCAGTTACTCGGGACTGAGGGGCACAGATACGCAGTATTTT.

This clonotype rates as medium-sized. This chain connects TRBV7-2 to TRBJ2-3; 11 bases fit TRBD2. The length of the CDR3 is 17 residues. The junction had 12 bases not matched to a gene; V was cut back by 0 bases and J by 10 bases. Germline V gene sequence: CDR1 SGHTA, CDR2 FQGNSA. The CDR3 region has the DNA TGTGCCAGCAGCTTAGCCCCGGGACTAGCGGCGTCAGGGGCGCAGTATTTT. Amino acids: CASSLAPGLAASGAQYF.

Judged by abundance, this clonotype is large (0.1 to 1%). A much larger clone differs from this one at a single base, so this may be a read error. This chain connects TRBV10-3 to TRBJ2-1, with 9 bases fitting TRBD2. CDR3 length: 16 residues. Trimming removed 6 bases from V and 10 bases from J; junction bases left unmatched: 16. The germline V gene has CDR1 ENHRY and CDR2 SYGVKD. The CDR3 region has the DNA TGTGCCATCAGAGTAGCGGGAGAGGCCCAGCGCCACGAGCAGTTCTTC. This translates into CAIRVAGEAQRHEQFF.

This clonotype was recorded at least ten times. The chain has TRBV7-2 and TRBJ2-2, with 11 bases aligning to TRBD1. The CDR3 sequence is 15 residues long. J was trimmed by 7 bases and V by 4 bases; bases with no gene match: 5. Germline V CDR1 and CDR2: SGHTA, FQGNSA. The CDR3 coding sequence is TGTGCCAGCAGCTCACGGACAGGGGGCATCGGGGAGCTGTTTTTT. It specifies CASSSRTGGIGELFF.

The table lists this clonotype with many counts. A much larger clone differs from this one at a single base, so this may be a read error. The V and J genes are TRBV10-3 and TRBJ2-1; perhaps TRBD2 as D (5 bases). The CDR3 loop spans 14 amino acids. Trimming pared 3 bases from V and 13 bases from J, leaving 19 bases between. Germline CDR1 is ENHRY and CDR2 is SYGVKD. CDR3 in amino acids: CAISDHGKSETQFF. In DNA form, the CDR3 reads TGTGCCATCAGTGACCACGGGAAGTCGGAGACCCAGTTCTTC.

This clonotype was observed a handful of times. This chain links TRBV7-3 with TRBJ1-1; D remains unclear. The CDR3 loop spans 13 amino acids. Germline CDR1 reads SGHTA; CDR2 reads FQGTGA. The germline V and J ends were trimmed by 3 bases and 0 bases, with 5 bases remaining between them. The CDR3 bases are TGTGCCAGCAGCTTTGCACTGAACACTGAAGCTTTCTTT. This gives the protein CASSFALNTEAFF.

The table lists this clonotype with a few counts. V is TRBV12-3 or TRBV12-4 and J is TRBJ2-4; 9 bases agree with TRBD2. TRBJ2-7 matches the DNA end more closely, so the J call is doubtful. This CDR3 contains 14 residues. The CDR3 spells CASSLARGGDEQYF. CDR3 in DNA: TGTGCCAGCAGTTTAGCGCGGGGGGGAGACGAGCAGTACTTC.

In its sample, this clonotype was seen a few times. The chain joins TRBV6-1 to TRBJ2-1, with 8 bases that match TRBD2. The CDR3 length is 15 residues. Germline values: CDR1 MNHNS, CDR2 SASEGT. V dropped 6 bases and J dropped 4; count of bases not matched to a gene: 8. CDR3: CASSPGVAGYNEQFF. The CDR3 DNA sequence: TGTGCCAGCAGCCCCGGGGTAGCGGGATACAATGAGCAGTTCTTC.

This clonotype was detected ten times or more. The chain couples TRBV7-2 to TRBJ2-2; 7 bases fit TRBD1. Germline trimming cut 5 bases from V and 6 bases from J; bases unmatched to any gene: 6. In germline, CDR1 is SGHTA, CDR2 FQGNSA. The CDR3 runs to 14 residues. In DNA form, the CDR3 reads TGTGCCAGCAGCCCCTACAGGGGTGCCGGGGAGCTGTTTTTT. Translated: CASSPYRGAGELFF.

The J gene is TRBJ1-1, the V gene TRBV4-1; tentative D call: TRBD1 (6 bases). The V gene's germline CDR1 is MGHRA and CDR2 YSYEKL. The ends were cut back, 4 bases at V and 0 bases at J, with 15 bases in the middle. The CDR3 totals 16 residues. CDR3 protein: CASSPQGGTMNTEAFF. In DNA, the CDR3 is TGCGCCAGCAGCCCCCAAGGGGGGACCATGAACACTGAAGCTTTCTTT.

The V call is TRBV10-1, the J call TRBJ2-1; D may match TRBD1 or TRBD2 (5 bases each). Trimming stripped 6 bases from V and 10 bases from J, with 16 bases between. Germline lookup yields CDR1 WNHNN and CDR2 SYGVQD (reference sequence). The CDR3 has 13 residues. The CDR3 reads CASRGNVGTEQFF. For the CDR3, the DNA is TGCGCCAGCAGAGGAAACGTCGGGACCGAGCAGTTCTTC.

The V gene is TRBV7-3, the J gene TRBJ2-1; D is perhaps TRBD2 (7 bases). Germline CDR1 reads SGHTA; CDR2 reads FQGTGA. CDR3 size: 13 residues. V was shortened by 4 bases and J by 10 bases, with 14 bases between the two germline ends. The CDR3 loop is CASSYVSGGEQFF. DNA for the CDR3: TGTGCCAGCAGCTACGTTTCGGGGGGCGAGCAGTTCTTC.

The chain couples TRBV6-8 to TRBJ2-1, with D possibly matching TRBD2 (5 bases). CDR1 is MNHGY and CDR2 is SAAAGT in the germline V gene. The CDR3 length is 13 residues. V was trimmed by 7 bases and J by 10 bases, leaving 17 bases between them. The DNA of the CDR3 is TGTGCCAGCAAAAGCGCCTCTAAGCGGGAGCAGTTCTTC. This sequence encodes CASKSASKREQFF.

The chain recombines TRBV12-3 or TRBV12-4 with TRBJ1-1, with 7 bases identical to TRBD1. CDR3 length equals 14 residues. V lost 6 bases and J lost 0; bases outside the gene matches: 4. The CDR3 DNA is TGTGCCAGCAGAAGGACAGGCATGAACACTGAAGCTTTCTTT. Its protein is CASRRTGMNTEAFF.